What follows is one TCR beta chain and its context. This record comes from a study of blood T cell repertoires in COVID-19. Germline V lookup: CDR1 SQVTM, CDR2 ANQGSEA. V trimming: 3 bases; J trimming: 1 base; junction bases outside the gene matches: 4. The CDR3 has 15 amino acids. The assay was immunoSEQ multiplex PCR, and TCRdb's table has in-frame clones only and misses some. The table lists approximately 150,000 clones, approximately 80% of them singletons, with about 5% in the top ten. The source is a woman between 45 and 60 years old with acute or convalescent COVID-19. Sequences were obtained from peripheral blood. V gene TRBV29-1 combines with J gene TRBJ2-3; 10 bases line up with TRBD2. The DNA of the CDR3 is TGCAGCGTTGATAGGCTAGCGGGGGGCACAGATACGCAGTATTTT. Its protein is CSVDRLAGGTDTQYF.